The source of this T cell receptor beta chain is a study of blood T cell repertoires in COVID-19. Study-level information: There were acute and convalescent COVID-19 samples, and they came from the United States, Italy and Spain.

As originally analysed: Reference gene primer amplification yielded estimated nucleated cell counts. Libraries were prepared by immunoSEQ multiplex PCR; TCRdb keeps only in-frame clonotypes and omits some of them. V and J calls and clone size are given by that table; D and trimming were obtained from the DNA. The sample records approximately 300,000 clones, about 86% being singletons. The sample holds one count of this clone. This CDR3 is built from 14 residues. Trimming removed 2 bases from V and 10 bases from J, with 12 bases in between. Germline lookup yields CDR1 MGHDK and CDR2 SYGVNS. Sequenced input: peripheral blood. The origin of this receptor is a person aged 70 to 80 with COVID-19, enrolled during active disease. This chain connects TRBV25-1 to TRBJ1-6; TRBD1 is a possible D gene (5 bases). The CDR3 here is CASSEPGGYSPLHF. CDR3 DNA: TGTGCCAGCAGTGAACCTGGGGGGTACTCACCCCTCCACTTT.